Presented here are 23 T cell receptor beta chains from one specimen sequenced in a study of cytomegalovirus exposure and HLA in healthy donors (dated by TCRdb to 2015 to 2018). Libraries were built with the immunoSEQ multiplex PCR assay. For the multiplex PCR, a mixture combining 60 forward primers for TCR Vbeta segments and 13 reverse primers for TCR Jbeta segments was used. TCRdb obtained this table from immuneACCESS and retained in-frame rearrangements with V and J assigned. These tables miss some clones; where compared with another copy, unresolved V genes account for less than half of the shortfall, and the remainder is unexplained. This sample comprises 210,000 or so clones, around four fifths of them detected only once. Under 0.6% of the sample is taken by the ten largest. Sequencing was performed on PBMCs. The receptors were gathered from a boy under 18 in good health and CMV-seronegative.

V and J are TRBV19 and TRBJ2-7; 10 nucleotides line up with TRBD1. The CDR3 consists of 15 residues. The V and J ends lost 5 bases and 5 bases, in that order; junction bases with no gene match: 9. Looked up from germline, CDR1 is LNHDA and CDR2 is SQIVND (reference sequence). As DNA, the CDR3 is TGTGCCAGTAGTGGGGGACAGGGGCTGCGAAACGAGCAGTACTTC. Residues: CASSGGQGLRNEQYF.

This rearrangement joins TRBV6-1 to TRBJ2-7, with D unresolved. The CDR3 length is 12 residues. Trimming took 5 bases from V and 5 from J, leaving 10 bases between them. CDR1 is MNHNS, CDR2 SASEGT, per germline. This CDR3 is CASSRLANEQYF. In DNA form, the CDR3 reads TGTGCCAGCAGTCGCCTGGCCAACGAGCAGTACTTC.

This clone has just a few counts. The chain is built from TRBV9 and TRBJ1-1; 12 nucleotides align to TRBD1. CDR3 size: 15 residues. V trimming: 5 bases; J trimming: 4 bases; junction bases outside the gene matches: 6. Germline assignment: CDR1 SGDLS and CDR2 YYNGEE. CDR3 DNA: TGTGCCAGCAGTGGGACAGGGGGCGGTAGCACTGAAGCTTTCTTT. Translated, it gives CASSGTGGGSTEAFF.

The chain carries TRBV2 and TRBJ1-1, with D possibly TRBD1 on 5 matching bases. V gave up 1 base and J gave up 3 bases, with 6 bases separating them. Germline V lookup: CDR1 SNHLY, CDR2 FYNNEI. The length of the CDR3 is 13 residues. CDR3: CASSEGDYTEAFF. For the CDR3, the DNA is TGTGCCAGCAGTGAAGGGGACTACACTGAAGCTTTCTTT.

The rearrangement uses TRBV30 and TRBJ2-2; possible D gene TRBD2, 6 bases. Germline CDR1 is GTSNPN and CDR2 is SVGIG (reference sequence). The CDR3 has 13 amino acids. Deletions cut 5 bases from V and 5 bases from J, with 12 bases between. CDR3 sequence (DNA): TGTGCCTGGGCCGTTCGGGGGACCGGGGAGCTGTTTTTT. Translating gives CAWAVRGTGELFF.

The rearrangement joins TRBV6-5 to TRBJ1-2; D gene unclear. CDR1 and CDR2 from the germline V gene are MNHEY and SVGAGI. V lost 5 bases and J 3 bases, leaving 7 bases between the germline ends. The length of the CDR3 is 12 residues. The CDR3, as DNA: TGTGCCAGCAGTCGGGGAGACTATGGCTACACCTTC. It yields the protein CASSRGDYGYTF.

The chain links TRBV13 to TRBJ2-7; 8 bases agree with TRBD2. Germline loops: CDR1 PRHDT, CDR2 FYEKMQ (reference sequence). The V and J ends lost 7 bases and 2 bases, in that order; junction bases with no gene match: 7. The CDR3 is 14 amino acids. The DNA for the CDR3 is TGTGCCAGCACCCGGACTAGCCGACCCTACGAGCAGTACTTC. Encoded protein: CASTRTSRPYEQYF.

The rearrangement joins TRBV6-5 to TRBJ1-1, with a weak D call TRBD1 (6 bases). V dropped 4 bases and J dropped 1 base, with 7 bases sitting between them. The length of the CDR3 is 13 residues. The germline V gene encodes CDR1 MNHEY and CDR2 SVGAGI. The CDR3: CASSWGQNTEAFF. The CDR3 bases are TGTGCCAGCAGTTGGGGACAGAACACTGAAGCTTTCTTT.

The CDR3 loop is CASSREWGGVNEQFF. The CDR3, as DNA: TGTGCCAGCTCACGCGAGTGGGGCGGAGTCAATGAGCAGTTCTTC. J is TRBJ2-1 and V is TRBV18; perhaps TRBD1 as D (5 bases). The CDR3 runs to 15 residues. Germline CDR1 reads KGHSH; CDR2 reads LQKENI. Trimming pared 4 bases from V and 6 bases from J, leaving 16 bases between.

This sequence joins TRBV14 and TRBJ1-1; no firm D call. CDR1 and CDR2 (germline): SGHDN, FVKESK. Trimming shortened V by 4 bases and J by 1 base, and 13 bases separated the two germline ends. This CDR3 comprises 15 residues. CDR3 in amino acids: CASSRSGRPNTEAFF. CDR3 nucleotides: TGTGCCAGCAGCCGGTCGGGGAGGCCGAACACTGAAGCTTTCTTT. The whole variable domain, remainder taken from reference TRBV14 and TRBJ1-1, is EAGVTQFPSHSVIEKGQTVTLRCDPISGHDNLYWYRRVMGKEIKFLLHFVKESKQDESGMPNNRFLAERTGGTYSTLKVQPAELEDSGVYFCASSRSGRPNTEAFFGQGTRLTVV.

This rearrangement joins TRBV5-1 to TRBJ2-7; the match to TRBD2 covers 7 bases. Per the germline V gene, CDR1 is SGHRS and CDR2 is YFSETQ. This CDR3 region has 15 residues. The J segment lost 4 bases and the V segment lost 4 bases, leaving 11 bases of the junction unmatched. CDR3 sequence (DNA): TGCGCCAGCAGCCTGATGGGGAGGGCCCCTTACGAGCAGTACTTC. Protein sequence: CASSLMGRAPYEQYF.

This chain joins TRBV6-5 and TRBJ2-4, with D tentatively TRBD2 (5 bases). CDR3 length: 14 amino acids. Germline CDR1 reads MNHEY; CDR2 reads SVGAGI. The V end lost 8 bases, the J end lost 6 bases, and 17 bases lay between the germline ends. The CDR3 is CASSGIGEGNIQYF. DNA of the CDR3: TGTGCCAGCTCTGGGATAGGAGAGGGAAACATTCAGTACTTC.

This clone was observed a single time. V and J are TRBV19 and TRBJ2-1, with D perhaps TRBD1 (6 bases). This CDR3 comprises 14 residues. Between the trimmed V and J ends, which lost 4 bases and 5 bases, there was a span of 12 bases. Germline values: CDR1 LNHDA, CDR2 SQIVND (reference sequence). Here the CDR3 DNA reads TGTGCCAGTAGTAACCAGGGGACCGACAATGAGCAGTTCTTC. It specifies CASSNQGTDNEQFF.

The chain has TRBV4-1 and TRBJ2-3; D is possibly TRBD2 (6 bases). Germline V gene data show CDR1 as MGHRA and CDR2 as YSYEKL. V was trimmed by 3 bases and J by 4 bases, leaving 20 bases between them. CDR3 length equals 17 residues. The CDR3 DNA follows: TGCGCCAGCAGCCAGGCCGGACTAATCACCCATGCAGATACGCAGTATTTT. Residues: CASSQAGLITHADTQYF.

The gene calls are TRBV7-2 and TRBJ2-1; 14 nucleotides align to TRBD2. Losses at the gene ends were 5 bases for V and 10 bases for J; bases not matched to a gene: 7. Germline V CDR1 and CDR2: SGHTA, FQGNSA. The length of the CDR3 is 15 residues. The CDR3 reads CASSPGTSGSREQFF. The CDR3 DNA is TGTGCCAGCAGCCCCGGGACTAGCGGGAGTAGAGAGCAGTTCTTC. Combining the CDR3 with reference TRBV7-2 and TRBJ2-1 gives the whole variable domain GAGVSQSPSNKVTEKGKDVELRCDPISGHTALYWYRQSLGQGLEFLIYFQGNSAPDKSGLPSDRFSAERTGGSVSTLTIQRTQQEDSAVYLCASSPGTSGSREQFFGPGTRLTVL.

The chain uses TRBV18 and TRBJ2-5, with a possible D match to TRBD2 (5 bases). V was clipped by 6 bases and J by 2 bases, with 13 bases between them. Germline-derived CDR1 and CDR2 are KGHSH and LQKENI. The CDR3 is 14 amino acids. The CDR3 region has the DNA TGTGCCAGCTCCCGGTGGTCGGGACAAGAGACCCAGTACTTC. This sequence encodes CASSRWSGQETQYF.

This chain joins TRBV19 and TRBJ2-7; D is possibly TRBD2 (7 bases). There are 14 residues in the CDR3. The germline V gene encodes CDR1 LNHDA and CDR2 SQIVND (reference sequence). V was pared by 3 bases and J by 7 bases, with 16 bases between. The CDR3, as DNA: TGTGCCAGTAGTATCGGTGGGGGGGCGGGAGAGCAGTACTTC. It codes for CASSIGGGAGEQYF.

The rearrangement uses TRBV9 and TRBJ2-7; a possible D gene is TRBD2 (5 bases). Germline V CDR1 and CDR2: SGDLS, YYNGEE. With 4 bases removed from V and 2 bases from J, the gap between germline ends came to 19 bases. CDR3 length: 16 amino acids. The CDR3: CASSQEVAEVTYEQYF. DNA for the CDR3: TGTGCCAGCAGCCAGGAGGTCGCTGAGGTAACCTACGAGCAGTACTTC.

This sequence joins TRBV5-4 and TRBJ2-7; 8 bases match TRBD2. CDR3 length: 15 amino acids. Germline CDR1 is SGHNT and CDR2 is YYREEE (reference sequence). V dropped 2 bases and J dropped 3; count of bases not matched to a gene: 7. The CDR3 DNA sequence: TGTGCCAGCAGCTTTGGTACTAGCGGAGTCTACGAGCAGTACTTC. Its translation: CASSFGTSGVYEQYF.

This chain's CDR3 is CASSMRERNYEQYF. The CDR3 DNA follows: TGTGCCAGCAGTATGCGGGAGAGGAACTACGAGCAGTACTTC. The J gene is TRBJ2-7, the V gene TRBV6-1, with TRBD2 matching over 7 bases. Germline V gene sequence: CDR1 MNHNS, CDR2 SASEGT. The V and J ends lost 5 bases and 3 bases, in that order; junction bases with no gene match: 7. The CDR3 has 14 residues.

The rearrangement uses TRBV30 and TRBJ1-4; maybe TRBD1 (6 bases). Germline CDR1 is GTSNPN and CDR2 is SVGIG (reference sequence). Deletions cut 1 base from V and 3 bases from J, with 18 bases between. This CDR3 is built from 17 residues. This CDR3 reads CAWSELTGPGANEKLFF. The CDR3 bases are TGTGCCTGGAGTGAGTTGACAGGCCCCGGGGCTAATGAAAAACTGTTTTTT. The complete variable domain, with remaining parts taken from reference TRBV30 and TRBJ1-4, reads SQTIHQWPATLVQPVGSPLSLECTVEGTSNPNLYWYRQAAGRGLQLLFYSVGIGQISSEVPQNLSASRPQDRQFILSSKKLLLSDSGFYLCAWSELTGPGANEKLFFGSGTQLSVL.

The chain recombines TRBV29-1 with TRBJ2-5; D is perhaps TRBD2 (5 bases). Germline lookup yields CDR1 SQVTM and CDR2 ANQGSEA. Trimming removed 7 bases from V and 9 bases from J, with 21 bases in between. This CDR3 region has 13 residues. DNA of the CDR3: TGCAGCGCTGGGAGCAGTGGGTTCGAGGCCCAGTACTTC. Translation gives CSAGSSGFEAQYF. The full variable domain, with the rest looked up from reference TRBV29-1 and TRBJ2-5, is SAVISQKPSRDICQRGTSLTIQCQVDSQVTMMFWYRQQPGQSLTLIATANQGSEATYESGFVIDKFPISRPNLTFSTLTVSNMSPEDSSIYLCSAGSSGFEAQYFGPGTRLLVL.

This chain links TRBV1 with TRBJ2-3; the DNA was not compared with TRBD2, the D call given in the table. TRBV1 is listed as a pseudogene. The CDR3 totals 17 residues. The CDR3 reads CTSSRLLAGVPTDTQYF. CDR3 in DNA: TGCACCAGCAGCCGTCTACTAGCGGGGGTTCCCACAGATACGCAGTATTTT.